These T cell receptor beta chains were read from a single sample in a study of shared clonotypes between healthy human individuals. TCRdb's copy holds only in-frame clones and misses some; the assay was immunoSEQ multiplex PCR. The sample has roughly 700,000 clones, 90% seen once. Material: memory CD8+ T cells from PBMCs. These receptors originate from a man aged 18 to 30 in good health. Some clones in this sample may be carry-over from other donors' samples. Each CDR3 is given with its conserved first and last residue. D genes are given only for firm matches. Some rows have no size entry. The others give once, few or many, or a class for an expanded clone.

TRBV28	TRBD2	-	TRBJ2-5	CASSDPLAPRETQYF	TGTGCCAGCAGTGACCCACTAGCGCCCCGGGAGACCCAGTACTTC
TRBV19	-	-	TRBJ1-5	CASSPHRSNQPQHF	TGTGCCAGTAGTCCCCACAGGAGTAATCAGCCCCAGCATTTT
TRBV7-9	-	-	TRBJ2-4	CASSFQGLAKNIQYF	TGTGCCAGCAGCTTCCAGGGACTAGCCAAAAACATTCAGTACTTC
TRBV25-1	-	-	TRBJ1-3	CASTTDGERAIYF	TGTGCCAGCACTACCGACGGGGAAAGGGCCATATATTTT
TRBV5-5	-	-	TRBJ2-5	CASSLRGETQYF	TGTGCCAGCAGCTTGCGGGGGGAGACCCAGTACTTC
TRBV28	-	many	TRBJ2-3	CASSFMVGIADTQYF	TGTGCCAGCAGTTTTATGGTAGGGATCGCAGATACGCAGTATTTT
TRBV18	-	-	TRBJ2-7	CASSPTRLLDYEQYF	TGTGCCAGCTCACCAACGCGACTCTTAGACTACGAGCAGTACTTC
TRBV5-5	-	-	TRBJ2-7	CASSLGMLRGQTYEQYF	TGTGCCAGCAGCTTGGGTATGTTGAGGGGTCAAACCTACGAGCAGTACTTC
TRBV28	-	-	TRBJ2-7	CASRLTQVARYEQYF	TGTGCCAGCAGACTCACACAGGTAGCCCGCTACGAGCAGTACTTC
TRBV4-3	TRBD2	-	TRBJ2-5	CASSQTTRREIGETQYF	TGCGCCAGCAGCCAGACCACTAGGCGGGAGATCGGAGAGACCCAGTACTTC
TRBV27	TRBD1	-	TRBJ1-5	CASSSYRGPNQPQHF	TGTGCCAGCAGTTCCTACAGGGGGCCGAATCAGCCCCAGCATTTT
TRBV6-1	-	-	TRBJ2-7	CASSPGIGPYEQYF	TGTGCCAGCAGTCCCGGGATAGGGCCCTACGAGCAGTACTTC
TRBV19	-	-	TRBJ1-1	CASSSDGPGGSDTEAFF	TGTGCCAGTAGCTCCGATGGGCCGGGGGGGAGCGACACTGAAGCTTTCTTT
TRBV10-3	-	once	TRBJ2-2	CAIRGTNTGELFF	TGTGCCATCCGCGGAACGAACACCGGGGAGCTGTTTTTT
TRBV7-9	-	-	TRBJ2-3	CASSSQSTTQDTQYF	TGTGCCAGCAGCTCCCAGAGTACTACACAAGATACGCAGTATTTT
TRBV4-1	TRBD2	once	TRBJ2-5	CASSPGLAGVPSGETQYF	TGCGCCAGCAGCCCGGGGCTAGCGGGAGTACCATCAGGAGAGACCCAGTACTTC
TRBV11-2	TRBD1	-	TRBJ2-3	CASSVNPGQGAEYF	TGTGCCAGCAGCGTAAACCCCGGGCAGGGGGCGGAGTATTTT
TRBV6-1	TRBD2	-	TRBJ2-1	CASERASGYNEQFF	TGTGCCAGCGAGCGGGCTAGCGGCTACAATGAGCAGTTCTTC
TRBV11-1	TRBD1	-	TRBJ1-1	CASGQVWEDTEAFF	TGTGCCAGTGGACAGGTCTGGGAGGACACTGAAGCTTTCTTT
TRBV7-9	-	-	TRBJ2-7	CASSLRGVGYEQYF	TGTGCCAGCAGCTTAAGGGGAGTGGGGTACGAGCAGTACTTC
TRBV7-2	-	-	TRBJ2-7	CASSLVVGAGEQYF	TGTGCCAGCAGCTTAGTGGTGGGAGCTGGCGAGCAGTACTTC
TRBV6-6	-	once	TRBJ2-1	CASSTPESGHNEQFF	TGTGCCAGCAGTACCCCCGAAAGCGGGCACAATGAGCAGTTCTTC
TRBV19	TRBD1	-	TRBJ2-7	CASSPFTGGTYEQYF	TGTGCCAGTAGTCCATTCACAGGGGGCACCTACGAGCAGTACTTC
TRBV15	-	-	TRBJ1-5	CATSHEVSYQPQHF	TGTGCCACCAGCCACGAGGTCAGTTATCAGCCCCAGCATTTT
TRBV28	-	-	TRBJ2-1	CASSPPGQSCNEQFF	TGTGCCAGCAGCCCCCCCGGACAGAGCTGCAATGAGCAGTTCTTC
TRBV7-3	TRBD2	-	TRBJ2-1	CASSLTSGYSYNEQFF	TGTGCCAGCAGCTTAACTAGCGGGTACTCCTACAATGAGCAGTTCTTC
TRBV30	TRBD2	-	TRBJ2-7	CAWNGLADRAYEQYF	TGTGCCTGGAACGGACTAGCCGATCGTGCCTACGAGCAGTACTTC
TRBV4-1	TRBD1	few	TRBJ1-5	CASSHDGTGDNQPQHF	TGCGCCAGCAGCCATGACGGGACAGGGGACAATCAGCCCCAGCATTTT
TRBV4-2	-	once	TRBJ2-7	CASSQDRIAGVTYEQYF	TGTGCCAGCAGCCAAGATAGGATTGCAGGGGTTACCTACGAGCAGTACTTC
TRBV6-1	-	-	TRBJ2-7	CASSEGGMVYEQYF	TGTGCCAGCAGTGAAGGCGGGATGGTTTACGAGCAGTACTTC
TRBV19	TRBD2	-	TRBJ2-1	CASSFGGYNEQFF	TGTGCCAGTAGCTTCGGGGGGTACAATGAGCAGTTCTTC
TRBV5-1	-	few	TRBJ1-1	CASSLEGRGLNTEAFF	TGCGCCAGCAGCTTGGAGGGCAGGGGCCTGAACACTGAAGCTTTCTTT
TRBV5-4	-	few	TRBJ2-7	CASSGSYEQYF	TGTGCCAGCAGCGGATCCTACGAGCAGTACTTC
TRBV28	-	-	TRBJ2-3	CASSFSNTQYF	TGTGCCAGCAGTTTCAGCAATACGCAGTATTTT
TRBV7-9	TRBD1	-	TRBJ2-1	CASSNRRDSYYNEQFF	TGTGCCAGCAGCAATCGTCGGGACAGCTATTACAATGAGCAGTTCTTC
TRBV28	TRBD1	-	TRBJ1-4	CASRPNLRQGSEKLFF	TGTGCCAGCAGACCCAACCTCCGACAGGGAAGTGAAAAACTGTTTTTT
TRBV27	TRBD1	-	TRBJ1-2	CASSTRQGGYGYTF	TGTGCCAGCAGTACTCGACAGGGAGGCTATGGCTACACCTTC
TRBV27	TRBD2	-	TRBJ2-1	CASSLSPTSGNEQFF	TGTGCCAGCAGTTTATCGCCGACTAGCGGAAATGAGCAGTTCTTC
TRBV9	-	-	TRBJ2-3	CASSFEGGPSGSTDTQYF	TGTGCCAGCAGCTTTGAGGGGGGGCCTAGCGGAAGCACAGATACGCAGTATTTT